This entry lists 29 T cell receptor beta chains sequenced from one sample in a study of blood T cell repertoires in COVID-19. Sequencing used immunoSEQ multiplex PCR; TCRdb keeps in-frame clones, though not all of them. The data hold just over 90,000 clones, with around four fifths observed a single time. The sample comprised peripheral blood. The receptors come from a human donor in a cohort sampled during active COVID-19.

The table lists this clone with a few counts. V and J are TRBV2 and TRBJ2-5, with D possibly being TRBD1 (5 bases). The CDR3 runs to 13 residues. The V end lost 5 bases, the J end lost 5 bases, and 12 bases lay between the germline ends. Germline CDR1 and CDR2: SNHLY and FYNNEI. The DNA for the CDR3 is TGTGCCAGCAGTTCCGACAGTCGGGAGACCCAGTACTTC. Protein: CASSSDSRETQYF.

This chain's CDR3 is CASSPPSGAGEGNEQFF. As DNA, the CDR3 is TGTGCCAGCAGCCCGCCGAGCGGGGCGGGGGAGGGTAATGAGCAGTTCTTC. The chain combines TRBV9 with TRBJ2-1, with TRBD2 matching over 7 bases. Germline V lookup: CDR1 SGDLS, CDR2 YYNGEE. V was pared by 4 bases and J by 7 bases, with 17 bases of the junction left unmatched. The CDR3 sequence is 17 residues long. Variable domain in full (rest from reference TRBV9 and TRBJ2-1): DSGVTQTPKHLITATGQRVTLRCSPRSGDLSVYWYQQSLDQGLQFLIQYYNGEERAKGNILERFSAQQFPDLHSELNLSSLELGDSALYFCASSPPSGAGEGNEQFFGPGTRLTVL.

The rearrangement joins TRBV2 to TRBJ2-2, with D possibly matching TRBD1 (6 bases). CDR3 length: 15 amino acids. Germline V gene sequence: CDR1 SNHLY, CDR2 FYNNEI. Trimming removed 4 bases at V and 4 bases at J, with 13 bases between. The CDR3, as DNA: TGTGCCAGCAGTGCCCGAGACAGGTTCACCGGGGAGCTGTTTTTT. It yields the protein CASSARDRFTGELFF.

The CDR3 nucleotides read TGTGCCACCAGTGACCTGGGGGGGACCCAGTACTTC. It is translated as CATSDLGGTQYF. The chain couples TRBV24-1 to TRBJ2-5; D perhaps matches TRBD2 (6 bases). The CDR3 extends over 12 amino acids. Trimming left V 4 bases short and J 7 bases short, with 9 bases between. CDR1 KGHDR and CDR2 SFDVKD come from the germline V gene.

The sample holds one count of this clone. The gene calls are TRBV2 and TRBJ1-5; no clear D. V dropped 2 bases and J dropped 6 bases, with 14 bases sitting between them. CDR3 length: 15 amino acids. From germline, CDR1 is SNHLY and CDR2 FYNNEI. CDR3 in amino acids: CASSEYQAVGQPQHF. The CDR3 coding sequence is TGTGCCAGCAGTGAATATCAGGCTGTGGGTCAGCCCCAGCATTTT.

The V and J genes are TRBV15 and TRBJ2-1, with a possible D match to TRBD2 (5 bases). Trimming cost V 1 base and J 0 bases, with 16 bases left between them. The CDR3 has 18 amino acids. The germline gives CDR1 LNHNV, CDR2 YYDKDF (reference sequence). The CDR3 reads CATSRAYIARSSYNEQFF. CDR3 coding DNA: TGTGCCACCAGCAGAGCTTATATAGCGCGAAGCTCCTACAATGAGCAGTTCTTC.

CDR3 in amino acids: CASTRGRGEQFF. Here the CDR3 DNA reads TGTGCCAGCACACGAGGGCGGGGTGAGCAGTTCTTC. The chain uses TRBV3-1 (or the pseudogene TRBV3-2) and TRBJ2-1; D is possibly TRBD2 (6 bases). Trimming took 7 bases from V and 9 from J, leaving 13 bases between them. Looked up from germline, CDR1 is LGHDT and CDR2 is YNNKEL (reference sequence). The CDR3 has 12 amino acids.

This clone was seen more than once but under ten times. V is TRBV9 and J is TRBJ1-3; TRBD1 aligns across 8 bases. The CDR3 totals 14 residues. J lost 3 bases, V lost 2 bases, and 1 base had no gene match. Germline CDR1 and CDR2: SGDLS and YYNGEE. CDR3 sequence: CASSVGQDGNTIYF. CDR3 DNA: TGTGCCAGCAGCGTGGGACAGGATGGAAACACCATATATTTT.

This clone has a single count. V and J are TRBV28 and TRBJ2-7, with 9 nucleotides matching TRBD1. The CDR3 is made up of 14 amino acids. Germline V gives CDR1 MDHEN, CDR2 SYDVKM. Trimming cost V 6 bases and J 4 bases; bases outside gene matches: 7. The CDR3 region has the DNA TGTGCCAGCAGGGGGACAGGGATTCTTTACGAGCAGTACTTC. Translating it yields CASRGTGILYEQYF.

The CDR3 region has the DNA TGTGCCAGCAGTGATATAGCGGGAGAAATAGAAAATGAGCAGTTCTTC. This sequence encodes CASSDIAGEIENEQFF. V usage is TRBV25-1 and J usage is TRBJ2-1, with TRBD2 matching over 9 bases. J lost 7 bases, V lost 3 bases, and 10 bases had no gene match. CDR3 size: 16 residues. Germline CDR1 and CDR2: MGHDK and SYGVNS.

The chain uses TRBV5-1 and TRBJ2-1; D possibly corresponds to TRBD2 (5 bases). CDR3 length: 15 residues. Trimming cost V 5 bases and J 5 bases, with 17 bases left between them. Germline V CDR1 and CDR2: SGHRS, YFSETQ. This chain's CDR3 is CASSPDGLGNNEQFF. The DNA of the CDR3 is TGCGCCAGCAGTCCTGATGGACTCGGAAACAATGAGCAGTTCTTC.

The CDR3 nucleotides are TGTGCCACCAGTGTGGGACACTCCACCGGGGAGCTGTTTTTT. Its translation: CATSVGHSTGELFF. The chain has TRBV24-1 and TRBJ2-2, with D possibly TRBD1 on 6 matching bases. Germline lookup yields CDR1 KGHDR and CDR2 SFDVKD. The CDR3 extends over 14 amino acids. The ends were cut back, 5 bases at V and 4 bases at J, with 10 bases in the middle.

This chain uses TRBV19 with TRBJ2-2; 7 bases fit TRBD2. Trimming at V came to 5 bases and at J to 4 bases, leaving 10 bases not matched to a gene. The germline CDR1 and CDR2 sequences are LNHDA and SQIVND (reference sequence). The CDR3 has 16 amino acids. The chain's CDR3 is CASSPRGTKSTGELFF. CDR3 bases: TGTGCCAGTAGTCCCCGGGGGACTAAAAGCACCGGGGAGCTGTTTTTT.

This chain uses TRBV30 with TRBJ1-1; a possible D gene is TRBD1 (5 bases). The CDR3 consists of 15 residues. Germline lookup yields CDR1 GTSNPN and CDR2 SVGIG (reference sequence). Trimming left V 1 base short and J 0 bases short, with 12 bases between. The DNA of the CDR3 is TGTGCCTGGAGTGCTCGGGGGTCATTGAACACTGAAGCTTTCTTT. Translation: CAWSARGSLNTEAFF.

The chain carries TRBV13 and TRBJ2-1; tentative D call: TRBD2 (6 bases). There are 16 residues in the CDR3. Germline V gene data show CDR1 as PRHDT and CDR2 as FYEKMQ (reference sequence). Trimming cost V 0 bases and J 7 bases, with 16 bases left between them. CDR3 sequence (DNA): TGTGCCAGCAGCTTAGGTAGTAGCGGACCCGGGAATGAGCAGTTCTTC. Protein product: CASSLGSSGPGNEQFF.

CDR3 loop: CASSSGGPGEGVTF. CDR3 coding DNA: TGTGCCAGCAGCTCAGGCGGGCCAGGGGAAGGTGTCACCTTC. The chain combines TRBV7-3 with TRBJ1-2; the D gene is possibly TRBD1 (6 bases). Germline V gene data show CDR1 as SGHTA and CDR2 as FQGTGA. The CDR3 is 14 amino acids. Between the trimmed V and J ends, which lost 4 bases and 13 bases, there was a span of 22 bases.

The chain uses TRBV28 and TRBJ2-7, with D possibly being TRBD2 (7 bases). The CDR3 length is 15 residues. Germline CDR1 is MDHEN and CDR2 is SYDVKM. Trimming took off 3 bases at V and 3 bases at J, with 15 bases between the two ends. In nucleotides, the CDR3 is TGTGCCAGCAGTTTTATGGGGGGGGCTCGCTACGAGCAGTACTTC. Translating it yields CASSFMGGARYEQYF.

This chain uses TRBV4-2 with TRBJ2-7; 9 nucleotides match TRBD1. The V segment lost 0 bases and the J segment 0 bases; nucleotides outside the gene matches: 3. Germline CDR1 reads LGHNA; CDR2 reads YNFKEQ. This CDR3 region has 16 residues. The CDR3 sequence is CASSQDVGQGSYEQYF. The CDR3 region has the DNA TGTGCCAGCAGCCAAGATGTGGGACAGGGCTCCTACGAGCAGTACTTC.

The chain carries TRBV6-1 and TRBJ2-7; possible D gene TRBD2, 5 bases. This CDR3 has 13 amino acids. V was trimmed by 2 bases and J by 6 bases, leaving 11 bases between them. Germline CDR1 MNHNS, CDR2 SASEGT. The CDR3 here is CASSEPPGVEQYF. The CDR3 DNA sequence: TGTGCCAGCAGTGAACCCCCCGGGGTCGAGCAGTACTTC.

The V gene is TRBV11-2, the J gene TRBJ2-2; D unclear. The CDR3 loop spans 14 amino acids. V dropped 4 bases and J dropped 2 bases, with 8 bases sitting between them. The germline V gene encodes CDR1 SGHAT and CDR2 FQNNGV. CDR3 sequence reads: CASSYNVNTGELFF. Written as DNA, the CDR3 is TGTGCCAGCAGCTATAATGTTAACACCGGGGAGCTGTTTTTT.

This clone appeared once. This chain connects TRBV12-3 or TRBV12-4 to TRBJ1-1; unclear D gene. The V end lost 4 bases, the J end lost 5 bases, and 8 bases lay between the germline ends. This CDR3 has 12 amino acids. The CDR3 nucleotides read TGTGCCAGCAGTTCCGCGGCAACTGAAGCTTTCTTT. Its translation: CASSSAATEAFF.

This chain links TRBV4-2 with TRBJ1-6, with 9 bases identical to TRBD1. CDR3 size: 16 residues. Germline CDR1 is LGHNA and CDR2 is YNFKEQ. Losses at the gene ends were 5 bases for V and 2 bases for J; bases not matched to a gene: 4. This chain's CDR3 is CASSEQGAAYNSPLHF. DNA of the CDR3: TGTGCCAGCAGCGAACAGGGGGCCGCCTATAATTCACCCCTCCACTTT.

The V call is TRBV5-1, the J call TRBJ2-7, with TRBD2 matching 11 bases. CDR1 SGHRS and CDR2 YFSETQ come from the germline V gene. V gave up 2 bases and J gave up 10 bases; unmatched junction bases: 14. This CDR3 is built from 16 residues. CDR3 coding DNA: TGCGCCAGCAGCTTCACTCCCGGGACTAGCGGAGCCGGTCAGTACTTC. Translation: CASSFTPGTSGAGQYF.

This chain links TRBV4-1 with TRBJ2-1; 11 nucleotides line up with TRBD2. CDR1 is MGHRA, CDR2 YSYEKL, per germline. The V and J ends lost 4 bases and 8 bases, in that order; junction bases with no gene match: 7. CDR3 size: 15 residues. CDR3 DNA sequence: TGCGCCAGCAGCCTCGGTTTAGCGGGAGGGTATGAGCAGTTCTTC. Translating it yields CASSLGLAGGYEQFF.

The chain recombines TRBV15 with TRBJ1-2, with D unclear. Trimming shortened V by 3 bases and J by 8 bases, and 22 bases separated the two germline ends. The CDR3 sequence is 16 residues long. The germline gives CDR1 LNHNV, CDR2 YYDKDF (reference sequence). CDR3 DNA: TGTGCCACCAGCAGGATGGGCCAGACGGGAGGAGGAGGCTACACCTTC. This codes for CATSRMGQTGGGGYTF.

The chain links TRBV15 to TRBJ2-1; tentative D call: TRBD1 (5 bases). Germline values: CDR1 LNHNV, CDR2 YYDKDF (reference sequence). Trimming shortened V by 0 bases and J by 6 bases, and 18 bases separated the two germline ends. The CDR3 contains 17 residues. The CDR3 region is CATSRDKLDSRGNEQFF. The CDR3 bases are TGTGCCACCAGCAGAGATAAGTTAGACTCTAGGGGCAATGAGCAGTTCTTC.

V is TRBV6-5 and J is TRBJ2-1; no reliable D call. CDR1 MNHEY and CDR2 SVGAGI come from the germline V gene. The CDR3 spans 13 residues. The V end lost 5 bases, the J end lost 4 bases, and 9 bases lay between the germline ends. The CDR3 protein is CASSPVFYNEQFF. CDR3 sequence (DNA): TGTGCCAGCAGTCCCGTTTTTTACAATGAGCAGTTCTTC.

This clone was detected a few times. The chain employs TRBV5-6 and TRBJ1-5; 7 bases map to TRBD1. This CDR3 has 16 amino acids. Germline CDR1 and CDR2: SGHDT and YYEEEE. V shed 1 base and J 0 bases; nucleotides not matched to a gene: 4. CDR3 loop: CASSLRGTASNQPQHF. In DNA form, the CDR3 reads TGTGCCAGCAGCTTGCGAGGGACAGCTAGCAATCAGCCCCAGCATTTT.

The chain employs TRBV4-1 and TRBJ2-2, with a tentative D call TRBD1 (6 bases). Germline V gene sequence: CDR1 MGHRA, CDR2 YSYEKL. Trimming took 0 bases from V and 6 from J, leaving 20 bases between them. This CDR3 has 18 amino acids. The CDR3 reads CASSQERQGPWRAGELFF. The CDR3 bases are TGCGCCAGCAGCCAAGAAAGGCAGGGGCCCTGGCGGGCCGGGGAGCTGTTTTTT.